The clone carrying this T cell receptor beta chain was found many times. What it binds is not known. The sample is drawn from a study of molecular identifiers for immune sequencing clone quantification. The germline V gene encodes CDR1 DFQATT and CDR2 SNEGSKA (reference sequence). The CDR3 spans 16 residues. With 5 bases removed from V and 5 bases from J, the gap between germline ends came to 24 bases. Sorting defined naive CD8 T cells as CD8+CD4-CCR7+CD45RA+. From the PCR reads, TCRdb called clonotypes with MiXCR, one entry per CDR3 protein. The sample shows some 40,000 distinct CDR3 sequences, approximately 18% of them seen only once. Regarding the study as a whole: Naive cells had under 1% of molecules in clones above 20 RNA copies, effectors over 99%. A shared barcode on identical TCR molecules could lead to underestimated sizes for highly expanded clones.

The source is a human donor in good health. Some libraries in this study had Jurkat cell RNA spiked in. This chain connects TRBV20-1 to TRBJ2-5; D might be TRBD1 (5 bases). The sample consisted of naive CD8+ T cells from blood, with Jurkat cell RNA spiked in. The subset: FACS-sorted CD8+CD4-CCR7+CD45RA+ naive T cells. The CDR3 sequence: CSAAPPHAKKGETQYF. CDR3 DNA: TGCAGTGCTGCCCCCCCTCATGCGAAAAAGGGGGAGACCCAGTACTTC.